Listed here are 20 T cell receptor beta chains from one sample, sequenced in a study of blood T cell repertoires in COVID-19. Assay: immunoSEQ multiplex PCR; the TCRdb copy retains only in-frame clones and omits some. This sample has more than 250,000 clones, with roughly 91% found just once. The sample taken for sequencing was peripheral blood. These receptors all stem from a man in his forties or fifties with active or convalescent COVID-19.

The chain recombines TRBV15 with TRBJ1-5; D might be TRBD1 (6 bases). Trimming removed 3 bases from V and 2 bases from J, with 11 bases in between. The germline V gene has CDR1 LNHNV and CDR2 YYDKDF (reference sequence). The CDR3 has 15 residues. For the CDR3, the DNA is TGTGCCACCAGCAGGGAGGACAGAGGCAATCAGCCCCAGCATTTT. Residues: CATSREDRGNQPQHF. Using reference TRBV15 and TRBJ1-5 for the parts outside the CDR3, the full variable domain is DAMVIQNPRYQVTQFGKPVTLSCSQTLNHNVMYWYQQKSSQAPKLLFHYYDKDFNNEADTPDNFQSRRPNTSFCFLDIRSPGLGDTAMYLCATSREDRGNQPQHFGDGTRLSIL.

This chain links TRBV7-3 with TRBJ2-6; D is perhaps TRBD2 (5 bases). V lost 1 base to trimming and J lost 0 bases, with 22 bases between them. Germline lookup yields CDR1 SGHTA and CDR2 FQGTGA. CDR3 size: 21 residues. CDR3 sequence (DNA): TGTGCCAGCAGCTTAAAGGGAGTTGAGGGAGTTCCGCGCTCTGGGGCCAACGTCCTGACTTTC. Protein: CASSLKGVEGVPRSGANVLTF. Full variable domain (rest looked up from reference TRBV7-3 and TRBJ2-6): GAGVSQTPSNKVTEKGKYVELRCDPISGHTALYWYRQSLGQGPEFLIYFQGTGAADDSGLPNDRFFAVRPEGSVSTLKIQRTERGDSAVYLCASSLKGVEGVPRSGANVLTFGAGSRLTVL.

The chain joins TRBV5-1 to TRBJ1-2; 11 bases are shared with TRBD1. The CDR3 is 15 amino acids. CDR1 and CDR2 (germline): SGHRS, YFSETQ. V lost 4 bases and J lost 4; bases outside the gene matches: 6. CDR3 sequence (DNA): TGCGCCAGCAGCACCCATGGACAGGGGGCCTATGGCTACACCTTC. Translation: CASSTHGQGAYGYTF.

The chain combines TRBV6-6 with TRBJ2-7; TRBD2 matches at 8 bases. V was clipped by 2 bases and J by 4 bases; unmatched bases: 7. CDR3 size: 15 residues. Germline CDR1 is MNHNY and CDR2 is SVGAGI (reference sequence). DNA for the CDR3: TGTGCCAGCAGTTACGGTTGGACTAGCCTATACGAGCAGTACTTC. Translating it yields CASSYGWTSLYEQYF.

The rearrangement links TRBV19 to TRBJ2-3; TRBD1 aligns across 9 bases. Unmatched junction bases numbered 10, after V lost 5 bases and J lost 7 bases. The CDR3 has 15 residues. Looked up from germline, CDR1 is LNHDA and CDR2 is SQIVND (reference sequence). CDR3 protein: CASSPGTGFGNTQYF. The CDR3, as DNA: TGTGCCAGTAGTCCCGGGACAGGGTTCGGAAATACGCAGTATTTT.

The CDR3 nucleotides read TGTGCCAGCAGCCCCCAAAATGGGCCAGTCAACACCGGGGAGCTGTTTTTT. This sequence encodes CASSPQNGPVNTGELFF. The chain recombines TRBV7-8 with TRBJ2-2; no definite D call. The V gene's germline CDR1 is SGHVS and CDR2 FQNEAQ. Trimming shortened V by 5 bases and J by 2 bases, and 18 bases separated the two germline ends. The length of the CDR3 is 17 residues.

The chain employs TRBV6-5 and TRBJ1-1; TRBD1 is a possible D gene (5 bases). Looked up from germline, CDR1 is MNHEY and CDR2 is SVGAGI. The CDR3 covers 13 residues. The V and J ends lost 3 bases and 4 bases respectively, with 9 bases between them. The CDR3 region is CASSYPGVTEAFF. The CDR3 bases are TGTGCCAGCAGTTATCCGGGGGTCACTGAAGCTTTCTTT.

The chain carries TRBV5-1 and TRBJ2-1, with D unclear. Germline CDR1 and CDR2: SGHRS and YFSETQ. There are 14 residues in the CDR3. Between the trimmed V and J ends, which lost 4 bases and 5 bases, there was a span of 13 bases. CDR3 DNA sequence: TGCGCCAGCAGCCTTTCTGAGCCACACAATGAGCAGTTCTTC. Protein product: CASSLSEPHNEQFF.

This chain joins TRBV7-9 and TRBJ2-3; TRBD2 agrees at 12 bases. There are 17 residues in the CDR3. The V segment lost 4 bases and the J segment 6 bases; nucleotides outside the gene matches: 11. Looked up from germline, CDR1 is SEHNR and CDR2 is FQNEAQ (reference sequence). The CDR3 DNA sequence: TGTGCCAGCAGCTATCTTCGGACTAGCGGGGTAGGGGATACGCAGTATTTT. Its translation: CASSYLRTSGVGDTQYF.

This chain uses TRBV10-3 with TRBJ2-1; 12 nucleotides align to TRBD2. Germline-derived CDR1 and CDR2 are ENHRY and SYGVKD. The ends lost 8 bases at V and 0 bases at J; junction bases unmatched: 11. CDR3 length: 18 residues. The CDR3 nucleotides are TGTGCCATCGGCAAAGAACTAGCGGGAGGAGGCTCCTACAATGAGCAGTTCTTC. This gives the protein CAIGKELAGGGSYNEQFF.

This clone was counted only a few times. The chain has TRBV6-6 and TRBJ2-7, with a tentative D call TRBD1 (6 bases). CDR3 length: 14 residues. V lost 4 bases and J 4 bases, leaving 14 bases between the germline ends. In germline, CDR1 is MNHNY, CDR2 SVGAGI (reference sequence). The CDR3, as DNA: TGTGCCAGCAGTTTCCCTACAGGGAGTTACGAGCAGTACTTC. This sequence encodes CASSFPTGSYEQYF.

V and J are TRBV3-1 (or the pseudogene TRBV3-2) and TRBJ2-4, with D perhaps TRBD1 (6 bases). The germline V gene encodes CDR1 LGHDT and CDR2 YNNKEL (reference sequence). The CDR3 spans 17 residues. V was clipped by 5 bases and J by 3 bases, with 20 bases between them. The CDR3: CASSDRIGFGGKNIQYF. The CDR3 DNA sequence: TGTGCCAGCAGCGACAGGATAGGTTTTGGGGGCAAAAACATTCAGTACTTC.

The chain combines TRBV5-1 with TRBJ2-5; tentative D call: TRBD2 (5 bases). Between the trimmed V and J ends, which lost 1 base and 3 bases, there was a span of 13 bases. CDR1 is SGHRS, CDR2 YFSETQ, per germline. The CDR3 extends over 15 amino acids. The CDR3 DNA is TGCGCCAGCAGCTTGATTGAGGGTAAAAAAGAGACCCAGTACTTC. This gives the protein CASSLIEGKKETQYF.

The V and J genes are TRBV5-6 and TRBJ2-2; TRBD2 matches at 8 bases. The CDR3 contains 15 residues. CDR1 and CDR2 from the germline V gene are SGHDT and YYEEEE. V lost 4 bases and J lost 7; bases outside the gene matches: 9. The CDR3 sequence is CASSPPGTRDGELFF. As DNA, the CDR3 is TGTGCCAGCAGCCCTCCCGGGACTAGGGACGGGGAGCTGTTTTTT.

This chain connects TRBV19 to TRBJ2-2; TRBD1 matches 7 bases. Germline V gives CDR1 LNHDA, CDR2 SQIVND (reference sequence). The CDR3 is made up of 16 amino acids. V trimming: 11 bases; J trimming: 5 bases; junction bases outside the gene matches: 17. The CDR3 sequence: CAASLQGDPRTGELFF. The CDR3 DNA reads as TGTGCCGCGTCCCTTCAGGGGGACCCGAGAACCGGGGAGCTGTTTTTT.

V usage is TRBV6-1 and J usage is TRBJ2-7; TRBD2 agrees at 7 bases. In germline, CDR1 is MNHNS, CDR2 SASEGT. This CDR3 is built from 17 residues. V lost 1 base, J lost 6 bases, and 15 bases stayed unmatched. CDR3 region: CASSEGYLAGALFEQYF. The CDR3 DNA follows: TGTGCCAGCAGTGAAGGATATCTGGCGGGAGCCCTCTTCGAGCAGTACTTC.

J is TRBJ1-1 and V is TRBV6-5; D is unresolved. Trimming stripped 6 bases from V and 4 bases from J, with 6 bases between. The V gene's germline CDR1 is MNHEY and CDR2 SVGAGI. The CDR3 contains 11 residues. The CDR3 loop reads CASRYSTEAFF. In nucleotides, the CDR3 is TGTGCCAGCAGGTATTCCACTGAAGCTTTCTTT.

The V call is TRBV2, the J call TRBJ2-7, with 10 positions matching TRBD1. Germline CDR1 reads SNHLY; CDR2 reads FYNNEI. The CDR3 runs 13 residues. The V gene end was trimmed by 5 bases and the J gene end by 6 bases; junction bases not matched to a gene: 4. The CDR3 loop is CASSSDRGSEQYF. For the CDR3, the DNA is TGTGCCAGCAGTTCGGACAGGGGGAGCGAGCAGTACTTC.

The J gene is TRBJ2-3, the V gene TRBV12-3 or TRBV12-4; a weak D match, TRBD2 (6 bases). The CDR3 contains 12 residues. V lost 8 bases to trimming and J lost 6 bases, with 12 bases between them. The CDR3 DNA sequence: TGTGCCAGCGGAAGGAGGGCGGATACGCAGTATTTT. This sequence encodes CASGRRADTQYF.

The V call is TRBV9, the J call TRBJ2-2, with a weak D call TRBD1 (6 bases). This CDR3 has 18 amino acids. The ends were cut back, 0 bases at V and 4 bases at J, with 19 bases in the middle. Germline V gene data show CDR1 as SGDLS and CDR2 as YYNGEE. CDR3 sequence: CASSVEVGTPTGTGELFF. In DNA, the CDR3 is TGTGCCAGCAGCGTAGAGGTGGGGACACCGACGGGCACCGGGGAGCTGTTTTTT. The full variable domain, rest sourced from reference TRBV9 and TRBJ2-2, is DSGVTQTPKHLITATGQRVTLRCSPRSGDLSVYWYQQSLDQGLQFLIQYYNGEERAKGNILERFSAQQFPDLHSELNLSSLELGDSALYFCASSVEVGTPTGTGELFFGEGSRLTVL.